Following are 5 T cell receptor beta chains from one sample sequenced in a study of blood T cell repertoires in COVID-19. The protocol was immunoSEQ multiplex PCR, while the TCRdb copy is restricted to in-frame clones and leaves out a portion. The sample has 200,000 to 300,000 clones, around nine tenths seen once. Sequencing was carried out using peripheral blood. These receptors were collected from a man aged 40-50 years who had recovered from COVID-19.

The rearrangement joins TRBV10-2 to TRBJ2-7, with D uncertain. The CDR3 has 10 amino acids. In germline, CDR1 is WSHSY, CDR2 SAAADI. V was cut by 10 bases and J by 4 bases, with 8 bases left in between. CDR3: CATSSYEQYF. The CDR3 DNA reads TGCGCCACCTCGTCGTACGAGCAGTACTTC.

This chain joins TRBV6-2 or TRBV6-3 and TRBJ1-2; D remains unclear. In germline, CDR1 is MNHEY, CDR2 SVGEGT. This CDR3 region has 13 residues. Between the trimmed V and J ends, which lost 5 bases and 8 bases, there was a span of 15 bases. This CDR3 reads CASSLSPGRGYTF. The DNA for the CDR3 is TGTGCCAGCAGTCTGAGTCCCGGGAGGGGCTACACCTTC.

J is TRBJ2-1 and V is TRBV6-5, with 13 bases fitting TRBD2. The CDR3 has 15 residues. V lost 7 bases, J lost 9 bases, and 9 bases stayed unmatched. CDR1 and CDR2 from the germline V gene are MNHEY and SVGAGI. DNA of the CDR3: TGTGCCAGCATTCGGGGGACTAGCGGGATAGGTGAGCAGTTCTTC. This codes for CASIRGTSGIGEQFF.

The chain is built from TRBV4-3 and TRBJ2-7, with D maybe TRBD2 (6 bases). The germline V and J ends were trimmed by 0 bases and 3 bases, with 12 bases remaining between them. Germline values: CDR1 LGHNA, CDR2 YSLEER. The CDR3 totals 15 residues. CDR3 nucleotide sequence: TGCGCCAGCAGCCAAGAAGGCGGGAACTACTACGAGCAGTACTTC. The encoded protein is CASSQEGGNYYEQYF.

The CDR3 bases are TGTGCCAGCAGCTTGGCGGGAACAGGGGTTCCCCTCCACTTT. Encoded protein: CASSLAGTGVPLHF. The genes are TRBV5-4 and TRBJ1-6; 7 nucleotides align to TRBD1. CDR1 and CDR2 from the germline V gene are SGHNT and YYREEE (reference sequence). Trimming at V came to 0 bases and at J to 13 bases, leaving 7 bases not matched to a gene. There are 14 residues in the CDR3.